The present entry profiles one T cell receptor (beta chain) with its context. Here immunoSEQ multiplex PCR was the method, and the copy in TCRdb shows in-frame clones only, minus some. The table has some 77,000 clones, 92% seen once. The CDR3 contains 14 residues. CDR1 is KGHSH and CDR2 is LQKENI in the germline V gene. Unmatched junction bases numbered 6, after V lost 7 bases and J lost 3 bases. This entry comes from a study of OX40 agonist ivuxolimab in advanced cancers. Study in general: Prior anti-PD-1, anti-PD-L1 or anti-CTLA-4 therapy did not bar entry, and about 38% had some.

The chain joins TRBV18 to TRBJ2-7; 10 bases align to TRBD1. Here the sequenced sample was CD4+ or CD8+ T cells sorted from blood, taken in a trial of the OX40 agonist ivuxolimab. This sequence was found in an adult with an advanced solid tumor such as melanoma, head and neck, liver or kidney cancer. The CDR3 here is CASFPDRGDYEQYF. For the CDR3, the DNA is TGTGCCAGCTTCCCGGACAGGGGGGACTACGAGCAGTACTTC.